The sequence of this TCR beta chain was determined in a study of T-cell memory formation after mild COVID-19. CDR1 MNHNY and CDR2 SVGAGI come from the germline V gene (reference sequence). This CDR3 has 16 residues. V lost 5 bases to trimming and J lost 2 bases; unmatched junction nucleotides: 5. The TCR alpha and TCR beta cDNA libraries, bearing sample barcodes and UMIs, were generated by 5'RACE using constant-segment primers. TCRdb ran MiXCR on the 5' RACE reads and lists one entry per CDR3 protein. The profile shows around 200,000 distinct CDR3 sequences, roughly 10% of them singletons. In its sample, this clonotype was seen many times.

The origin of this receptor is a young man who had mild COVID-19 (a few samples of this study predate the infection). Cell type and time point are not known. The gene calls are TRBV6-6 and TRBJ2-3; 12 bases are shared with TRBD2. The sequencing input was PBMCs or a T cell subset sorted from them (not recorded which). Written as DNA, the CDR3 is TGTGCCAGCAGTCCCGGACTAGCGGGGTACACAGATACGCAGTATTTT. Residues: CASSPGLAGYTDTQYF.